Given below is one T cell receptor beta chain in context. As yet, its antigen is unknown. This specimen belongs to a study of beta chain features in type 1 diabetes. Study observations and caveats: PCR, the amplification step, might favor shorter templates, equally in patients and controls.

Germline V lookup: CDR1 SGHAT, CDR2 FQNNGV. The CDR3 runs to 15 residues. V trimming: 5 bases; J trimming: 2 bases; junction bases outside the gene matches: 9. Every bit of the isolated RNA underwent reverse transcription, so sequencing read expressed TCRB transcripts. Sequenced by immunoSEQ multiplex PCR; TCRdb stores in-frame clones only, minus some. The sample has roughly 230,000 clones; about 10% are singletons. The source is a woman under 30 in good health. The chain recombines TRBV11-2 with TRBJ2-7; 7 bases line up with TRBD1. Sequencing input: naive CD4+ T cells from blood. CDR3 residues: CASSRSSGQTYEQYF. As DNA, the CDR3 is TGTGCCAGCAGCCGATCTTCGGGACAGACCTACGAGCAGTACTTC.